The next 16 T cell receptor beta chains were all read from a single sample in a study of Tregs in tolerant kidney transplant recipients (dated by TCRdb to about 2019). Library method: the immunoSEQ multiplex PCR assay. The source is immuneACCESS, and TCRdb retained only in-frame sequences with V and J called. Part of the clones is not carried over; for the studies checked, unresolved V genes explain less than half of this, and the remainder is unexplained. This sample is represented by over 85,000 clones; 93% of them were singletons. In total, the top ten clones hold approximately 0.48% of the sample. The time point label corresponds to: blood sample drawn before combined kidney and bone marrow transplant. Material: CD4+ T cells from blood, obtained before the transplant. The receptors were gathered from a human donor who received a combined kidney and bone marrow transplant.

The chain joins TRBV19 to TRBJ2-7; TRBD1 is a possible D gene (6 bases). Germline V lookup: CDR1 LNHDA, CDR2 SQIVND (reference sequence). V was clipped by 6 bases and J by 5 bases, with 14 bases between them. The CDR3 is 13 residues long. The CDR3 reads CASSIDRIHEQYF. CDR3 nucleotides: TGTGCCAGTAGCATTGACAGGATCCACGAGCAGTACTTC.

This rearrangement joins TRBV6-5 to TRBJ2-5, with D tentatively TRBD2 (6 bases). The ends were cut back, 10 bases at V and 5 bases at J, with 11 bases in the middle. The CDR3 contains 11 residues. Germline V CDR1 and CDR2: MNHEY, SVGAGI. The CDR3 loop is CATGRDETQYF. CDR3 coding DNA: TGTGCCACAGGGCGGGATGAGACCCAGTACTTC.

J is TRBJ2-7 and V is TRBV7-9; 8 bases are shared with TRBD2. The germline V gene has CDR1 SEHNR and CDR2 FQNEAQ (reference sequence). The trim removed 0 bases at V and 6 bases at J, leaving 7 bases unmatched. This CDR3 has 15 amino acids. For the CDR3, the DNA is TGTGCCAGCAGCTTAGCTAACGGGAGGGCGTCCGAGCAGTACTTC. Protein sequence: CASSLANGRASEQYF.

The V call is TRBV7-2, the J call TRBJ1-2; D uncertain. CDR1 is SGHTA, CDR2 FQGNSA, per germline. Trimming took off 1 base at V and 7 bases at J, with 19 bases between the two ends. This CDR3 has 16 amino acids. The CDR3 loop reads CASSLELSRPVSGYTF. The CDR3 DNA is TGTGCCAGCAGCTTAGAGTTGTCGCGTCCGGTCTCTGGCTACACCTTC.

Details on this clone: Other DNA sequences from this sample encode an identical CDR3 as well. The J gene is TRBJ1-3, the V gene TRBV5-4; D is perhaps TRBD1 (6 bases). Germline assignment: CDR1 SGHNT and CDR2 YYREEE (reference sequence). The V end lost 0 bases, the J end lost 2 bases, and 6 bases lay between the germline ends. The CDR3 totals 14 residues. This CDR3 reads CASSLDRAGNTIYF. CDR3 in DNA: TGTGCCAGCAGCTTGGACAGGGCTGGAAACACCATATATTTT. The full variable domain, with the rest looked up from reference TRBV5-4 and TRBJ1-3, is ETGVTQSPTHLIKTRGQQVTLRCSSQSGHNTVSWYQQALGQGPQFIFQYYREEENGRGNFPPRFSGLQFPNYSSELNVNALELDDSALYLCASSLDRAGNTIYFGEGSWLTVV.

V gene TRBV11-3 combines with J gene TRBJ2-3; 8 positions match TRBD1. The CDR3 contains 16 residues. The germline gives CDR1 SGHNT, CDR2 YENEEA. The V gene end was trimmed by 5 bases and the J gene end by 3 bases; junction bases not matched to a gene: 10. The CDR3 bases are TGTGCCAGCAGCGCACGGACAGGGTTTCGTACAGATACGCAGTATTTT. Its translation is CASSARTGFRTDTQYF. The full variable domain, its missing parts supplied by reference TRBV11-3 and TRBJ2-3, is EAGVVQSPRYKIIEKKQPVAFWCNPISGHNTLYWYLQNLGQGPELLIRYENEEAVDDSQLPKDRFSAERLKGVDSTLKIQPAELGDSAVYLCASSARTGFRTDTQYFGPGTRLTVL.

The chain is built from TRBV6-5 and TRBJ1-1; D perhaps matches TRBD1 (5 bases). Looked up from germline, CDR1 is MNHEY and CDR2 is SVGAGI. The CDR3 is 10 residues long. V was shortened by 7 bases and J by 8 bases, with 8 bases between the two germline ends. The CDR3 region has the DNA TGTGCCAGCATTGGGGGGGAAGCTTTCTTT. It encodes CASIGGEAFF.

V is TRBV1 and J is TRBJ2-7; the DNA was not used to check the table's D call, TRBD2. TRBV1 is an annotated pseudogene. CDR3 length: 9 residues. The chain's CDR3 is CTTRFEQYF. The DNA for the CDR3 is TGCACCACTAGGTTCGAGCAGTACTTC.

In this sample, this clone turned up a few times. The gene calls are TRBV25-1 and TRBJ2-1; 8 bases align to TRBD2. Germline V gene data show CDR1 as MGHDK and CDR2 as SYGVNS. After removal of 3 bases from V and 5 bases from J, the junction contained 3 bases not matched to a gene. This CDR3 has 14 amino acids. CDR3 in amino acids: CASSDPGGHNEQFF. The CDR3 DNA reads as TGTGCCAGCAGTGACCCGGGGGGGCACAATGAGCAGTTCTTC.

The V call is TRBV2, the J call TRBJ2-1; possibly TRBD1 for D (6 bases). Deletions cut 5 bases from V and 5 bases from J, with 13 bases between. Germline V gene sequence: CDR1 SNHLY, CDR2 FYNNEI. The CDR3 runs 14 residues. CDR3 sequence (DNA): TGTGCCAGCAGTCACACCTCAGGGGACAATGAGCAGTTCTTC. It yields the protein CASSHTSGDNEQFF.

The rearrangement uses TRBV30 and TRBJ2-3; 7 nucleotides agree with TRBD2. Germline values: CDR1 GTSNPN, CDR2 SVGIG (reference sequence). CDR3 length: 16 residues. V shed 2 bases, J shed 0 bases, and the junction held 8 bases outside the gene matches. The chain's CDR3 is CAWSPGLSFSTDTQYF. In nucleotides, the CDR3 is TGTGCCTGGAGTCCGGGACTATCTTTTAGCACAGATACGCAGTATTTT.

CDR3 region: CASSPQGSGNTIYF. CDR3 coding DNA: TGTGCCAGCTCACCACAGGGGTCTGGAAACACCATATATTTT. The V gene is TRBV18, the J gene TRBJ1-3, with a tentative D call TRBD1 (5 bases). Per germline, CDR1 KGHSH and CDR2 LQKENI. CDR3 length equals 14 residues. V was pared by 1 base and J by 1 base, with 5 bases between. The full variable domain, completed using reference TRBV18 and TRBJ1-3, is NAGVMQNPRHLVRRRGQEARLRCSPMKGHSHVYWYRQLPEEGLKFMVYLQKENIIDESGMPKERFSAEFPKEGPSILRIQQVVRGDSAAYFCASSPQGSGNTIYFGEGSWLTVV.

The chain links TRBV30 to TRBJ2-5; D perhaps matches TRBD1 (6 bases). CDR3 size: 17 residues. The germline V and J ends were trimmed by 2 bases and 3 bases, with 22 bases remaining between them. Germline CDR1 GTSNPN, CDR2 SVGIG (reference sequence). In DNA form, the CDR3 reads TGTGCCTGGAGTCTTCCCCCGACAGGAAGCTATAAAGAGACCCAGTACTTC. Translating gives CAWSLPPTGSYKETQYF.

The chain couples TRBV9 to TRBJ2-7, with D perhaps TRBD1 (6 bases). Trimming shortened V by 4 bases and J by 2 bases, and 13 bases separated the two germline ends. The V gene's germline CDR1 is SGDLS and CDR2 YYNGEE. This CDR3 spans 14 amino acids. This CDR3 reads CASSSAGVTYEQYF. The CDR3, as DNA: TGTGCCAGCAGCTCAGCAGGGGTAACCTACGAGCAGTACTTC.

The CDR3 loop is CASSPGQGNSYEQYF. CDR3 coding DNA: TGTGCCAGCTCACCGGGACAGGGGAATTCCTACGAGCAGTACTTC. The rearrangement uses TRBV18 and TRBJ2-7, with 10 bases fitting TRBD1. The CDR3 covers 15 residues. V lost 3 bases, J lost 1 base, and 3 bases stayed unmatched. CDR1 is KGHSH and CDR2 is LQKENI in the germline V gene. The full variable domain, in which reference TRBV18 and TRBJ2-7 provide the parts outside the CDR3, is NAGVMQNPRHLVRRRGQEARLRCSPMKGHSHVYWYRQLPEEGLKFMVYLQKENIIDESGMPKERFSAEFPKEGPSILRIQQVVRGDSAAYFCASSPGQGNSYEQYFGPGTRLTVT.

The V and J genes are TRBV4-1 and TRBJ1-2; tentative D call: TRBD1 (6 bases). This CDR3 region has 13 residues. Trimming removed 3 bases at V and 10 bases at J, with 15 bases between. Germline CDR1 is MGHRA and CDR2 is YSYEKL. The CDR3 loop is CASSHSYRVDYTF. CDR3 in DNA: TGCGCCAGCAGCCATTCCTACAGGGTTGACTACACCTTC.